The rows below give T cell receptor beta chains drawn from one sample of a study of response to subunit inactivated influenza vaccine. TCRdb fed the RT-PCR reads into MiXCR, producing one record per CDR3 protein. Here the sample spans 800,000 or so distinct CDR3 sequences, around 20% being singletons. Sequencing was performed on PBMCs from blood, taken 4 to 6 days after vaccination. These receptor sequences come from a man aged 50-59 years who received an inactivated influenza vaccine. The CDR3 runs from the conserved cysteine through the conserved F or W. A D gene is named only where the DNA matches it firmly. For some rows the clone size is stated as once, few or many, or as a class when expanded; others skip it.

cdr3_aa	cdr3_nt	clone_size	j_call	v_call	d_call
CASSHQMTENTEAFF	TGTGCCAGCAGCCACCAGATGACAGAGAACACTGAAGCTTTCTTT	NA	TRBJ1-1	TRBV7-9	NA
CASSYGQRYEQYF	TGTGCCAGCAGTTACGGCCAGCGCTACGAGCAGTACTTC	NA	TRBJ2-7	TRBV6-5	NA
CSATGQSAYEQYF	TGCAGTGCCACGGGACAGAGTGCCTACGAGCAGTATTTC	NA	TRBJ2-7	TRBV20-1	TRBD1
CAWSARPYRGKGNQPQHF	TGTGCCTGGAGTGCCCGACCCTACAGGGGAAAGGGCAATCAGCCCCAGCATTTT	once	TRBJ1-5	TRBV30	TRBD1
CSARGEGVTGASEQYF	TGCAGTGCTAGGGGGGAGGGGGTGACAGGGGCGAGCGAGCAGTACTTC	NA	TRBJ2-7	TRBV20-1	NA
CSALGPYGNQPQHF	TGCAGTGCTCTAGGCCCGTATGGGAATCAGCCCCAGCATTTT	many	TRBJ1-5	TRBV20-1	NA
CASSPDSRKQPQHF	TGCGCCAGCAGCCCGGACAGCCGCAAGCAGCCCCAGCATTTT	NA	TRBJ1-5	TRBV5-1	NA
CSASRQGFEETQYF	TGCAGTGCTAGCCGTCAGGGGTTTGAAGAGACCCAGTACTTC	once	TRBJ2-5	TRBV20-1	NA
CSVEPEIVLAAHNEQFF	TGCAGCGTTGAACCTGAAATTGTCCTAGCGGCTCACAATGAGCAGTTCTTC	few	TRBJ2-1	TRBV29-1	TRBD2
CASSLDIAGVKFF	TGTGCCAGCAGCTTAGATATAGCGGGAGTGAAGTTCTTC	NA	TRBJ2-1	TRBV11-2	TRBD2
CASSQDPGGRGTDTQYF	TGTGCCAGCAGCCAAGATCCAGGCGGGAGGGGTACAGATACGCAGTATTTT	few	TRBJ2-3	TRBV4-2	TRBD2
CAQLRNYGYTF	TGTGCCCAGTTACGAAACTATGGCTACACCTTC	NA	TRBJ1-2	TRBV12-3/TRBV12-4	NA
CASWLAGGNEQFF	TGTGCCAGCTGGCTAGCGGGGGGCAATGAGCAGTTCTTC	few	TRBJ2-1	TRBV27	TRBD2
CASSSDNLNVLTF	TGTGCCAGCAGCAGTGACAACCTCAACGTCCTGACTTTC	few	TRBJ2-6	TRBV7-9	NA
CSAKFVLNEQFF	TGCAGTGCTAAATTTGTCCTCAATGAGCAGTTCTTC	few	TRBJ2-1	TRBV20-1	NA
CASSFRTGPSYEQYF	TGTGCCAGCAGTTTCCGGACAGGGCCCTCCTACGAGCAGTACTTC	NA	TRBJ2-7	TRBV6-5	TRBD1
CASSPDQGQRANGYTF	TGTGCCAGCAGCCCTGATCAGGGACAGAGGGCCAATGGCTACACCTTC	few	TRBJ1-2	TRBV7-9	TRBD1
CSASRLGLAWAKNIQYF	TGCAGTGCTAGTAGGTTAGGGCTAGCGTGGGCCAAAAACATTCAGTACTTC	NA	TRBJ2-4	TRBV20-1	NA
CASSLSVKQETQYF	TGTGCCAGCAGCTTATCGGTAAAACAAGAGACCCAGTACTTC	few	TRBJ2-5	TRBV11-1	NA
CASSPRLAGEREQYF	TGTGCCAGCAGCCCCCGCCTAGCGGGGGAACGAGAGCAGTACTTC	NA	TRBJ2-7	TRBV4-2	TRBD2
CASSLSQILSNQPQHF	TGTGCCAGCAGTTTAAGCCAGATCCTTAGCAATCAGCCCCAGCATTTT	few	TRBJ1-5	TRBV28	NA
CASSVTGTGPTDTQYF	TGTGCCAGCAGCGTGACCGGGACAGGCCCCACAGATACGCAGTATTTT	NA	TRBJ2-3	TRBV7-9	TRBD1
CASKQDRVWEVTDTQYF	TGTGCCAGCAAACAAGACAGGGTATGGGAGGTGACAGATACGCAGTATTTT	many	TRBJ2-3	TRBV7-9	NA
CASSQAPRGHEQFF	TGTGCCAGCAGCCAAGCTCCCAGGGGGCATGAGCAGTTCTTC	few	TRBJ2-1	TRBV4-2	TRBD1
CASSREHITEAFF	TGTGCCAGCAGTCGCGAACATATCACTGAAGCTTTCTTT	NA	TRBJ1-1	TRBV6-2/TRBV6-3	NA
CASSLRGWASSYNEQFF	TGTGCCAGCAGCCTAAGGGGGTGGGCGAGCTCCTACAATGAGCAGTTCTTC	NA	TRBJ2-1	TRBV7-9	NA
CASSLWYQGYYEQYF	TGTGCCAGCAGTTTATGGTACCAAGGGTATTACGAGCAATACTTC	few	TRBJ2-7	TRBV28	NA
CATSKTGDTYEQYF	TGTGCCACCAGCAAGACGGGGGACACCTACGAGCAGTACTTC	few	TRBJ2-7	TRBV15	NA
CSVDEQVNEQFF	TGCAGCGTTGATGAACAGGTCAATGAGCAGTTCTTC	few	TRBJ2-1	TRBV29-1	NA
CAISSTYSSHGYTDTQYF	TGTGCCATCAGTTCGACTTATTCTAGTCACGGCTACACAGATACGCAGTATTTT	NA	TRBJ2-3	TRBV10-3	NA
CSARPQGTGNQPQHF	TGCAGTGCTAGACCGCAAGGGACCGGTAATCAGCCCCAGCATTTT	many	TRBJ1-5	TRBV20-1	NA